This T cell receptor beta chain was recorded in a study of T cell repertoires in cytomegalovirus infection. Study information: Signatures in public TCR beta sequences pointed to both CMV infection and matching HLA type.

Germline V gives CDR1 MNHEY, CDR2 SMNVEV (reference sequence). The CDR3 has 21 amino acids. The ends were cut back, 2 bases at V and 0 bases at J, with 26 bases in the middle. TCRdb redid the calling of the reads with MiXCR, one entry per CDR3 protein. Found here are 450,000 to 600,000 distinct CDR3 sequences, roughly a third of them singletons; the top ten hold 15% to 20%. As regards this clonotype: Its antigen is still unknown.

The sample was cultured PBMCs, taken from culture after CMV antigen stimulation. This chain links TRBV27 with TRBJ2-1, with a possible D match to TRBD2 (6 bases). This TCR was sampled from a human donor in good health (CMV status not recorded). Some clones in this sample may be carry-over from other donors' samples. The CDR3 DNA is TGTGCCAGCAGTTTAAGACCTTGGAGGGTGGGAGGAAGGAGCTCCTACAATGAGCAGTTCTTC. This sequence encodes CASSLRPWRVGGRSSYNEQFF.